The entry that follows covers one TCR beta chain sequence. Its specificity is unknown. PCR amplification relied on 60 Vbeta primers (plus 13 Jbeta primers). Source study methods: Per a later analysis, the number of unique TCR beta chains was about 80 million, of which 9 million to 14 million were shared. Sequencing was performed with immunoSEQ multiplex PCR; in TCRdb, only in-frame clones are kept and a portion is missing. From that table come the V and J calls and clone size; the DNA was used to work out D and trimming. The sample contains more than 150,000 clones, over 75% of which appear only once. The V segment lost 4 bases and the J segment 5 bases; nucleotides outside the gene matches: 6. The CDR3 has 15 residues. Germline V CDR1 and CDR2: MNHNS, SASEGT. The data are from a study of cytomegalovirus exposure and HLA in healthy donors. Study-wide points: A later analysis showed that HLA-associated TCR beta chains had undergone more clonal expansion than equally common others. Certain indistinguishable V segments, among them TRBV6-2 and TRBV6-3, were excluded.

Healthy individuals who donated bone marrow served as the donors. The chain links TRBV6-1 to TRBJ2-7; 12 nucleotides align to TRBD1. This TCR came from a woman between 50 and 59 years old in good health and CMV-seropositive. Sample: PBMCs. The CDR3 DNA follows: TGTGCCAGCAGTGGGGACAGGGGGCAGTATGACGAGCAGTACTTC. This sequence encodes CASSGDRGQYDEQYF.